A selection of T cell receptor beta chains follows, all from one sample in a study of T cell changes during pregnancy in multiple sclerosis. The repertoire was sequenced with immunoSEQ multiplex PCR; TCRdb's copy has only in-frame clones and lacks some. The data hold tens of thousands of clones, with about 91% observed a single time. The sample was CD8+ T cells from peripheral blood mononuclear cells, taken in the second trimester of pregnancy. Every receptor here comes from a female donor with multiple sclerosis, enrolled in a pregnancy study. Each CDR3 is given with its conserved first and last residue. The order of the fields is clone size, D gene, V gene, J gene, CDR3 protein, CDR3 DNA. The D gene is left open where the match is weak. Clone sizes are given selectively: once, few, many, or a class where the clone is expanded.

size: few; D: NA; V: TRBV7-3; J: TRBJ2-3; CDR3: CASSLVEADTQYF; DNA: TGTGCCAGCAGCTTAGTAGAGGCAGATACGCAGTATTTT
size: NA; D: NA; V: TRBV27; J: TRBJ2-1; CDR3: CASSPRWQYNEQFF; DNA: TGTGCCAGCTCCCCCAGATGGCAGTACAATGAGCAGTTCTTC
size: NA; D: TRBD1; V: TRBV7-9; J: TRBJ2-1; CDR3: CASSLVGGGDRNYNEQFF; DNA: TGTGCCAGCAGCTTAGTAGGAGGAGGGGACAGGAACTACAATGAGCAGTTCTTC
size: NA; D: NA; V: TRBV27; J: TRBJ1-4; CDR3: CASSPRNEKLFF; DNA: TGTGCCAGCAGTCCCCGTAATGAAAAACTGTTTTTT
size: NA; D: NA; V: TRBV7-6; J: TRBJ2-3; CDR3: CASSLDFSDTQYF; DNA: TGTGCCAGCAGCTTAGATTTCTCAGATACGCAGTATTTT
size: once; D: NA; V: TRBV2; J: TRBJ1-3; CDR3: CASSDPGDYSGNTIYF; DNA: TGTGCCAGCAGTGATCCAGGGGACTACTCTGGAAACACCATATATTTT
size: NA; D: NA; V: TRBV28; J: TRBJ1-3; CDR3: CASGRGNTIYF; DNA: TGTGCCAGCGGGCGCGGAAACACCATATATTTT
size: NA; D: TRBD1; V: TRBV4-2; J: TRBJ2-7; CDR3: CASSPQDRGRYEQYF; DNA: TGTGCCAGCAGCCCCCAGGACAGGGGGCGTTACGAGCAGTACTTC
size: once; D: NA; V: TRBV5-4; J: TRBJ2-3; CDR3: CASSLELADTQYF; DNA: TGTGCCAGCAGCTTGGAACTAGCAGATACGCAGTATTTT
size: NA; D: NA; V: TRBV27; J: TRBJ1-5; CDR3: CASSWGGRDQPQHF; DNA: TGTGCCAGCAGTTGGGGGGGTCGTGATCAGCCCCAGCATTTT
size: NA; D: TRBD1; V: TRBV29-1; J: TRBJ2-5; CDR3: CSVEDWRRDRGLAETQYF; DNA: TGCAGCGTTGAAGATTGGCGCCGGGACAGGGGGCTTGCGGAGACCCAGTACTTC
size: NA; D: NA; V: TRBV27; J: TRBJ1-1; CDR3: CASSPAPGGNTEAFF; DNA: TGTGCCAGCAGCCCTGCCCCAGGAGGTAACACTGAAGCTTTCTTT
size: NA; D: NA; V: TRBV7-8; J: TRBJ2-5; CDR3: CASSLPIETQYF; DNA: TGTGCCAGCAGCTTACCCATAGAGACCCAGTACTTC
size: NA; D: NA; V: TRBV21-1; J: TRBJ2-5; CDR3: CASSKGLAGLQETQYF; DNA: TGTGCCAGCAGCAAAGGTCTAGCGGGGCTACAAGAGACCCAGTACTTC
size: NA; D: NA; V: TRBV28; J: TRBJ1-5; CDR3: CASSPLGDGRVNQPQHF; DNA: TGTGCCAGCAGTCCTCTGGGTGATGGCAGGGTGAATCAGCCCCAGCATTTT